The rows below give T cell receptor beta chains drawn from one sample of a study of blood T cell repertoires in COVID-19. The protocol was immunoSEQ multiplex PCR, while the TCRdb copy is restricted to in-frame clones and leaves out a portion. Of 290,000 or so clones in the sample, around 83% were seen once. Material: PBMCs or T cells enriched from blood (not recorded which). These TCRs come from a man aged 40-50 years who had been exposed to COVID-19. Each CDR3 is given with its conserved first and last residue. The D gene is left open where the match is weak. Size is stated for part of the rows, as once, few or many counts, or as a class when the clone is expanded.

J: TRBJ2-7; D: TRBD1; V: TRBV5-1; size: -; DNA: TGCGCCAGCAGCTCGACAGGGGGGTCCTACGAGCAGTACTTC; CDR3: CASSSTGGSYEQYF
J: TRBJ1-5; D: -; V: TRBV4-1; size: -; DNA: TGCGCCAGCTCGCAGACAGATAGCAATCAGCCCCAGCATTTT; CDR3: CASSQTDSNQPQHF
J: TRBJ2-1; D: -; V: TRBV9; size: -; DNA: TGTGCCAGCAGCGGTTTGCCCGCCTCCGAGAGATACAATGAGCAGTTCTTC; CDR3: CASSGLPASERYNEQFF
J: TRBJ2-6; D: -; V: TRBV5-6; size: few; DNA: TGTGCCAGCAGCCTCGGGGGAGGGGCCAACGTCCTGACTTTC; CDR3: CASSLGGGANVLTF
J: TRBJ1-2; D: -; V: TRBV7-9; size: -; DNA: TGTGCCAGCAGCTTATCGGGGGGGCACTATGGCTACACCTTC; CDR3: CASSLSGGHYGYTF
J: TRBJ2-5; D: TRBD2; V: TRBV3-1/TRBV3-2; size: once; DNA: TGTGCCAGCAGTACCTTTAGGGCTAGCGGGACGGAGACCCAGTACTTC; CDR3: CASSTFRASGTETQYF
J: TRBJ2-7; D: TRBD1; V: TRBV23-1; size: -; DNA: TGCGCCAGCAGTCAATCGAGCGGGGACAGGGCGCGCGAGCAGTACTTC; CDR3: CASSQSSGDRAREQYF
J: TRBJ1-1; D: -; V: TRBV19; size: -; DNA: TGTGCCAGTAGTATCTCCAGGGAACTTAGCACTGAAGCTTTCTTT; CDR3: CASSISRELSTEAFF
J: TRBJ1-6; D: -; V: TRBV6-5; size: -; DNA: TGTGCCAGCATACCCGCCGGGTCGCTAAGTCGGTCCCTCCACTTT; CDR3: CASIPAGSLSRSLHF
J: TRBJ2-1; D: TRBD1; V: TRBV5-1; size: -; DNA: TGCGCCAGCAGCTTTGGGACAGGGACCGGGGGTGAGCAGTTCTTC; CDR3: CASSFGTGTGGEQFF
J: TRBJ2-7; D: -; V: TRBV5-4; size: -; DNA: TGTGCCAGCAGCTTGGGGGGCGGATCCTCCTACGAGCAGTACTTC; CDR3: CASSLGGGSSYEQYF
J: TRBJ1-4; D: TRBD1; V: TRBV19; size: -; DNA: TGTGCCAGTAGTACGACAGGGGGAGGGAAACTGTTTTTT; CDR3: CASSTTGGGKLFF
J: TRBJ2-3; D: TRBD2; V: TRBV11-3; size: -; DNA: TGTGCCAGCATAGCGGGAGGGTCCGATACGCAGTATTTT; CDR3: CASIAGGSDTQYF
J: TRBJ1-3; D: -; V: TRBV10-3; size: -; DNA: TGTGCCACCGTCGACGGGAGCTCTGGAAACACCATATATTTT; CDR3: CATVDGSSGNTIYF
J: TRBJ2-7; D: -; V: TRBV9; size: -; DNA: TGTGCCAGCAGCGTAGAGGCGGGGACCTACGAGCAGTACTTC; CDR3: CASSVEAGTYEQYF
J: TRBJ2-3; D: -; V: TRBV19; size: once; DNA: TGTGCCAGTAGAGCGGGCACAGATACGCAGTATTTT; CDR3: CASRAGTDTQYF
J: TRBJ1-5; D: -; V: TRBV24-1; size: few; DNA: TGTGCCACCTCCTTATCTAATCAGCCCCAGCATTTT; CDR3: CATSLSNQPQHF
J: TRBJ2-5; D: TRBD2; V: TRBV7-3; size: -; DNA: TGTGCCAGCAGCTTAGGGGGGGTGGCTCCTCAAGAGACCCAGTACTTC; CDR3: CASSLGGVAPQETQYF
J: TRBJ1-2; D: -; V: TRBV14; size: -; DNA: TGTGCCAGCAGCCAAGAAGGGGGAGGGAGCCGCTATGGCTACACCTTC; CDR3: CASSQEGGGSRYGYTF
J: TRBJ2-2; D: -; V: TRBV29-1; size: -; DNA: TGCAGCGTTCCCCAGTTCACCGGGGAGCTGTTTTTT; CDR3: CSVPQFTGELFF
J: TRBJ2-7; D: TRBD2; V: TRBV11-1; size: -; DNA: TGTGCCAGCAGCCTCGGACTAGCCCACGAGCAGTACTTC; CDR3: CASSLGLAHEQYF
J: TRBJ2-5; D: TRBD2; V: TRBV12-3/TRBV12-4; size: -; DNA: TGTGCCAGCGGGAAGACTAGCGAAGGGACCCAGTACTTC; CDR3: CASGKTSEGTQYF
J: TRBJ2-3; D: TRBD2; V: TRBV5-1; size: -; DNA: TGCGCCAGCAGCCGGGGACTAGCGGGAGGAACAGATACGCAGTATTTT; CDR3: CASSRGLAGGTDTQYF
J: TRBJ2-1; D: TRBD2; V: TRBV5-8; size: -; DNA: TGTGCCAGCAGCTTGTGGACTAGCTTCTTC; CDR3: CASSLWTSFF
J: TRBJ1-2; D: -; V: TRBV20-1; size: -; DNA: TGCAGTGCTAGGCCCTTTGGCGGCTACACCTTC; CDR3: CSARPFGGYTF
J: TRBJ2-7; D: TRBD2; V: TRBV3-1/TRBV3-2; size: -; DNA: TGTGCCAGCAGCCGTGACAGCGGGATGTACGAGCAGTACTTC; CDR3: CASSRDSGMYEQYF
J: TRBJ2-7; D: TRBD1; V: TRBV9; size: -; DNA: TGTGCCAGCAGCTCTTCAGGGGGTCCCTACGAGCAGTACTTC; CDR3: CASSSSGGPYEQYF
J: TRBJ1-2; D: TRBD1; V: TRBV7-9; size: -; DNA: TGTGCCAGCAGCTTAAGAGGCAGGGGGTTTTTCAATGGCTACACCTTC; CDR3: CASSLRGRGFFNGYTF
J: TRBJ2-3; D: TRBD2; V: TRBV9; size: -; DNA: TGTGCCAGCCAAAGGACTAGCGGTAACACAGATACGCAGTATTTT; CDR3: CASQRTSGNTDTQYF
J: TRBJ2-7; D: TRBD2; V: TRBV30; size: -; DNA: TGTGCCTGGAGTGGGGAGGCTAGCGGGCGCTACGAGCAGTACTTC; CDR3: CAWSGEASGRYEQYF
J: TRBJ1-3; D: -; V: TRBV7-8; size: -; DNA: TGTGCCAGCAGCTTAGCCCACCGGGATCGAGTCCTACACAACTCTGGAAACACCATATATTTT; CDR3: CASSLAHRDRVLHNSGNTIYF
J: TRBJ1-4; D: -; V: TRBV2; size: -; DNA: TGTGCCAGCAAGGGGGGGGCTAATGAAAAACTGTTTTTT; CDR3: CASKGGANEKLFF
J: TRBJ2-1; D: -; V: TRBV4-1; size: few; DNA: TGCGCCAGCAGCCCGACGAACTCCCCAGCGGCATCCTACAATGAGCAGTTCTTC; CDR3: CASSPTNSPAASYNEQFF